The source of this TCR beta chain is a study of blood T cell repertoires in COVID-19. The CDR3 is 12 amino acids. Between the trimmed V and J ends, which lost 7 bases and 8 bases, there was a span of 17 bases. Per germline, CDR1 SQVTM and CDR2 ANQGSEA. How the authors handled the data: The authors estimated nucleated cell counts from reference gene primer amplification. Sequencing used immunoSEQ multiplex PCR; TCRdb keeps in-frame clones, though not all of them. V, J and clone size are taken as reported in that table, and D and trimming were inferred from the DNA itself. This table has about 260,000 clones, around 90% appearing once.

The source material was peripheral blood. The V gene is TRBV29-1, the J gene TRBJ1-1; a possible D gene is TRBD1 (6 bases). This TCR came from a woman in her seventies with COVID-19, enrolled during active disease. The CDR3 reads CSASGTSFEAFF. The CDR3 DNA reads TGCAGCGCATCCGGGACAAGCTTCGAAGCTTTCTTT.